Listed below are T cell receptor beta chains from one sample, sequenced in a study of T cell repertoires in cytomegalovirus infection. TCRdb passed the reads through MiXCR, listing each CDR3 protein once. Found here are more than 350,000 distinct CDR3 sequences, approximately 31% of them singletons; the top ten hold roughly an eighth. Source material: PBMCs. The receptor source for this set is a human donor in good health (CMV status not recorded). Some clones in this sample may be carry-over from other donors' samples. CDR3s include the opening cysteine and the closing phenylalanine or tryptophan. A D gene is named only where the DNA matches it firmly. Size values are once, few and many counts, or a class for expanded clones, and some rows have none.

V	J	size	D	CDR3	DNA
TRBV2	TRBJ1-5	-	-	CASRQYPGPQHF	TGTGCCAGTAGACAGTACCCCGGGCCCCAGCATTTT
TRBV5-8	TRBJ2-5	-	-	CASSLGTPPQETQYF	TGTGCCAGCAGCTTAGGGACTCCTCCACAAGAGACCCAGTACTTC
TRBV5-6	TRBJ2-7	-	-	CASSLRRPPYEQYF	TGTGCCAGCAGCTTGCGCCGGCCGCCGTACGAGCAGTACTTC
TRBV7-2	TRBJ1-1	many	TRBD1	CASSPGTGGRNTEAFF	TGTGCCAGCAGCCCGGGGACAGGGGGCCGGAACACTGAAGCTTTCTTT
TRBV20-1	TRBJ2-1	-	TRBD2	CSAPESGGYPNEQFF	TGCAGTGCCCCGGAAAGCGGGGGATATCCCAATGAGCAGTTCTTC
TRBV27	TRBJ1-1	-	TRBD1	CASSLIGGAGGTEAFF	TGTGCCAGCAGTTTAATCGGGGGCGCAGGGGGAACTGAAGCTTTCTTT
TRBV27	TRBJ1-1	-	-	CASSFSGMSTEAFF	TGTGCCAGCAGTTTTTCTGGGATGAGCACTGAAGCTTTCTTT
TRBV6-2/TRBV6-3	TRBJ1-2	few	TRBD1	CASSETAWDRGNYGYTF	TGTGCCAGCAGTGAAACCGCCTGGGACAGGGGGAACTATGGCTACACCTTC
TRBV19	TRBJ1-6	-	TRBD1	CASSPQGQGNSPLHF	TGTGCCAGTAGTCCCCAAGGACAGGGCAATTCACCCCTCCACTTT
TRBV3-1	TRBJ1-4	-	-	CASSQNLPMIEKLFF	TGTGCCAGCAGCCAGAATCTTCCCATGATCGAAAAACTGTTTTTT
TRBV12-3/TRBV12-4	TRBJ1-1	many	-	CASSAVGNEAFF	TGTGCCAGCAGTGCCGTAGGGAACGAAGCTTTCTTT
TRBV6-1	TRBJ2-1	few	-	CASSPRHRAGAYNEQFF	TGTGCCAGCAGCCCTAGGCATAGGGCAGGAGCCTACAATGAGCAGTTCTTC
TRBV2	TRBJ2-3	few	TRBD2	CASKQRGGLTDTQYF	TGTGCCAGCAAACAGCGGGGGGGACTCACAGATACGCAGTATTTT
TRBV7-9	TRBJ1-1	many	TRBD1	CASSMRAGGENTEAFF	TGTGCCAGCAGCATGCGGGCAGGGGGCGAAAACACTGAAGCTTTCTTT
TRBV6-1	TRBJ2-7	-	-	CASSGRGGATYEQYF	TGTGCCAGCAGTGGGCGGGGCGGGGCCACCTACGAGCAGTACTTC
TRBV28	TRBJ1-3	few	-	CASSLPRTTGNTIYF	TGTGCCAGCAGTTTACCCCGAACCACTGGAAACACCATATATTTT
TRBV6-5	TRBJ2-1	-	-	CASRLRSLGYNEQFF	TGTGCCAGCAGGCTCAGGTCCCTTGGTTACAATGAGCAGTTCTTC
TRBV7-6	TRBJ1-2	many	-	CASSPRGGYGYTF	TGTGCCAGCAGCCCAAGAGGGGGCTATGGCTACACCTTC
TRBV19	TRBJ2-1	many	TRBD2	CASTASGGLSSYNEQFF	TGTGCCAGTACGGCTAGCGGGGGACTAAGCTCCTACAATGAGCAGTTCTTC
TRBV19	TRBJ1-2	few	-	CASTEAGGTTYGYTF	TGTGCCTCAACAGAGGCCGGGGGGACAACCTATGGCTACACCTTC
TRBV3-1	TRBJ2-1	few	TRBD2	CASSQKTSGGSEQFF	TGTGCCAGCAGCCAGAAGACTAGCGGGGGAAGTGAGCAGTTCTTC
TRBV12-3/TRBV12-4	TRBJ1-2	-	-	CASSSNLAGANYGYTF	TGTGCCAGCAGCTCTAACTTGGCAGGAGCTAACTATGGCTACACCTTC
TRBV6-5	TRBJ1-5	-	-	CASRDPGQPQHF	TGTGCCAGCCGGGACCCGGGTCAGCCCCAGCATTTT
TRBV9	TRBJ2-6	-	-	CASTDSGTASSGANVLTF	TGTGCCAGCACTGATAGCGGGACAGCATCCTCTGGGGCCAACGTCCTGACTTTC
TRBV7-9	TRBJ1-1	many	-	CASRGGPVGNTEAFF	TGTGCCAGCAGGGGGGGCCCGGTGGGAAACACTGAAGCTTTCTTT
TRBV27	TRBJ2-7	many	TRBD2	CASSSDGGSYEQYF	TGTGCCAGCAGTTCGGACGGGGGGTCGTACGAGCAGTACTTC
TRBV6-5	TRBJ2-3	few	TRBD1	CASSYGQGISTDTQYF	TGTGCCAGCAGTTACGGACAGGGCATAAGCACAGATACGCAGTATTTT
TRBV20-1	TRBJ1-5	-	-	CSARVGRRGNQPQHF	TGCAGTGCTAGAGTGGGTAGGAGAGGCAATCAGCCCCAGCATTTT
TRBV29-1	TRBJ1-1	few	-	CSVGINTEAFF	TGCAGCGTTGGGATAAACACTGAAGCTTTCTTT
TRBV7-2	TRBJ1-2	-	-	CTSSLRDRPNYGYTF	TGTACCAGCAGCCTCCGGGACCGACCTAACTATGGCTACACCTTC
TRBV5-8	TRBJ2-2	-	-	CARRGVNTGELFF	TGTGCCAGGAGGGGAGTGAACACCGGGGAGCTGTTTTTT
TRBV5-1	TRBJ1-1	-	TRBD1	CASSLGTGGYTEAFF	TGCGCCAGCAGCTTGGGGACAGGGGGCTACACTGAAGCTTTCTTT
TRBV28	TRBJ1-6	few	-	CASSSLGPSSYNSPLHF	TGTGCCAGCAGTTCCCTGGGACCGAGCTCCTATAATTCACCCCTCCACTTT
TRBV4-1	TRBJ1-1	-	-	CASSQDLRDTFIQEEAFF	TGCGCCAGCAGCCAAGATCTCCGGGACACATTCATCCAAGAGGAAGCTTTCTTT
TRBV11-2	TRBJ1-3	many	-	CASSLDGGSPGNTIYF	TGTGCCAGCAGCTTAGACGGAGGATCGCCGGGAAACACCATATATTTT
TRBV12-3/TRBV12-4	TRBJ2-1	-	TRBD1	CASQGAGDNEQFF	TGTGCCAGTCAGGGGGCTGGGGACAATGAGCAGTTCTTC
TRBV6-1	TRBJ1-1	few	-	CASRIDSAGFGEAFF	TGTGCCAGCAGGATCGACTCGGCAGGTTTCGGTGAAGCTTTCTTT
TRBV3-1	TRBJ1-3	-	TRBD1	CASSQGQGASGNTIYF	TGTGCCAGCAGCCAAGGACAGGGGGCGTCCGGAAACACCATATATTTT
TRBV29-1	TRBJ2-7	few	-	CSVTERDTLYEQYF	TGCAGCGTGACCGAACGGGACACCCTATACGAGCAGTACTTC
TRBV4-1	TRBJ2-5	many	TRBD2	CASSHTSGGGLETQYF	TGCGCCAGCAGCCATACTAGCGGGGGAGGTCTAGAGACCCAGTACTTC
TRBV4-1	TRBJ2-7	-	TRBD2	CASSQAQTSGADEQSF	TGCGCCAGCAGCCAAGCCCAGACTAGCGGAGCCGACGAGCAGTCCTTC
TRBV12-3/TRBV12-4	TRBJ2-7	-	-	CASSLSLGEQYF	TGTGCCAGCAGTTTGAGTCTTGGCGAGCAGTACTTC
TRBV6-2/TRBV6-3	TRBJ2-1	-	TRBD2	CASSLDGTSGGRGFNEQFF	TGTGCCAGCAGCCTCGACGGGACTAGCGGGGGTCGCGGTTTCAATGAGCAGTTCTTC
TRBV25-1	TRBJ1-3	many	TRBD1	CASSDRTGGGDTIYF	TGTGCCAGCAGTGACCGGACAGGGGGTGGAGACACCATATATTTT
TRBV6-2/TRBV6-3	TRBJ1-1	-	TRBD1	CASSSPDRGYTEAFF	TGTGCCAGCAGTTCCCCGGACAGGGGGTACACTGAAGCTTTCTTT
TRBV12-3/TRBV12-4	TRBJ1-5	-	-	CASSGGSHQPQHF	TGTGCCAGCAGTGGGGGGTCTCATCAGCCCCAGCATTTT
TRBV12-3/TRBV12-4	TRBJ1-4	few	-	CASSFSTGKLFF	TGTGCCAGCAGTTTTTCAACGGGAAAACTGTTTTTT
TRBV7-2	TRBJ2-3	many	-	CASRRGASTDTQYF	TGTGCCAGCAGGCGGGGCGCTAGCACAGATACGCAGTATTTT
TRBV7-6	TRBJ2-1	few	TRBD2	CASSLAHPTSGPYNEQFF	TGTGCCAGCAGCTTAGCTCATCCAACTAGCGGACCATACAATGAGCAGTTCTTC
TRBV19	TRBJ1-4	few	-	CASIGSSNEKLFF	TGTGCCAGTATTGGCAGCTCGAATGAAAAACTGTTTTTT
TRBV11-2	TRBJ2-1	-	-	CASSLVVGKDNEQFF	TGTGCCAGCAGCTTAGTCGTAGGAAAAGACAATGAGCAGTTCTTC
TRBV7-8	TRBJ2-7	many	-	CASSEGGSSYEQYF	TGTGCCAGCAGCGAGGGGGGGAGCTCCTACGAGCAGTACTTC